This T cell receptor (beta chain) was retrieved from a study of blood T cell repertoires in COVID-19. For the study at large: Material from acute and convalescent COVID-19 was sourced from the United States, Italy and Spain. PBMCs, B-cell-depleted T cells, or T cells provided the cDNA or gDNA that made up the material.

This clone has only a few counts. Authors' analysis steps: Nucleated cell number was recorded as an estimate derived from reference gene primer amplification. The method was immunoSEQ multiplex PCR; TCRdb's version includes in-frame clones alone and lacks a portion of them. D and trimming were read from the DNA, whereas the V and J calls and clone size are those reported in that table. This table has about 120,000 clones, 80% to 90% appearing once. This CDR3 region has 16 residues. V was clipped by 3 bases and J by 9 bases, with 18 bases between them. Germline lookup yields CDR1 LGHNA and CDR2 YSLEER.

The clonotype was recovered from a man aged 35-49 years with acute or convalescent COVID-19. The chain joins TRBV4-3 to TRBJ1-6; no firm D call. Material for sequencing was peripheral blood. CDR3 nucleotides: TGCGCCAGCAGCCACCAGGCCCTCTCAAGCGGTTCACCCCTCCACTTT. It codes for CASSHQALSSGSPLHF.